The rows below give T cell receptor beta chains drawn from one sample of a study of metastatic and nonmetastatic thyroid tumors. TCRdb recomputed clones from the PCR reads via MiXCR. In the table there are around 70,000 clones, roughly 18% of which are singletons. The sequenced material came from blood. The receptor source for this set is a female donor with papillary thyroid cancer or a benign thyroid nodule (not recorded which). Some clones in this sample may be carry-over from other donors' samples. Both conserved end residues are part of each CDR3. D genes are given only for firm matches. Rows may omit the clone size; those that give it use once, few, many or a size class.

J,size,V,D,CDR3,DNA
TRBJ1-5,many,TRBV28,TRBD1,CASRGTRDRGQPQHF,TGTGCCAGCAGGGGAACCCGGGACAGAGGACAGCCCCAGCATTTT
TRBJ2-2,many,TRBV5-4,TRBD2,CASSFIRLAGDTGELFF,TGTGCCAGCAGCTTTATTCGGCTAGCGGGAGACACCGGGGAGCTGTTTTTT
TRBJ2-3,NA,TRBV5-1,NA,CASSLASQTDTQYF,TGCGCCAGCAGCTTGGCCTCACAGACAGATACGCAGTATTTT
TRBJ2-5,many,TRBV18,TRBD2,CASSPLAGVLGETQYF,TGTGCCAGCTCACCACTTGCGGGAGTACTGGGAGAGACCCAGTACTTC
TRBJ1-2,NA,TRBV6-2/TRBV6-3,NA,CASSLRRDYGYTF,TGTGCCAGCAGTCTCAGGCGGGACTATGGCTACACCTTC
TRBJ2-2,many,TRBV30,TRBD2,CAWSVVASGRIGELFF,TGTGCCTGGAGTGTAGTCGCTAGCGGGAGGATCGGGGAGCTGTTTTTT
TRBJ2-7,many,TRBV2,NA,CASSEGVGPYEQYF,TGTGCCAGCAGTGAAGGGGTGGGGCCCTACGAGCAGTACTTC
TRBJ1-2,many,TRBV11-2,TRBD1,CASSPGQGTYGYTF,TGTGCCAGCAGCCCTGGACAGGGGACCTATGGCTACACCTTC
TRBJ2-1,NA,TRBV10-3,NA,CAISEHGGNNEQFF,TGTGCCATCAGTGAGCATGGCGGTAACAATGAGCAGTTCTTC
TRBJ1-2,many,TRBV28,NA,CASSLAGNYGYTF,TGTGCCAGCAGTTTGGCGGGTAACTATGGCTACACCTTC
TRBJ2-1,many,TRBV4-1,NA,CASSHYLGGRIGDEQFF,TGCGCCAGCAGCCATTACCTCGGGGGGCGAATTGGTGATGAGCAGTTCTTC
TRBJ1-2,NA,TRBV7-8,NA,CASSLLTGNYGYTF,TGTGCCAGCAGCCTACTTACAGGGAACTATGGCTACACCTTC
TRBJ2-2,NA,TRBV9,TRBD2,CASSLEAGGRELFF,TGTGCCAGCAGCTTAGAAGCGGGGGGCAGGGAGCTGTTTTTT
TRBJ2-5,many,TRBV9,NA,CASSAKGGGESETQYF,TGTGCCAGCAGCGCCAAAGGGGGAGGGGAGTCGGAGACCCAGTACTTC
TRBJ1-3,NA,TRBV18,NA,CASSGGSGNTIYF,TGTGCCAGCTCCGGGGGTTCTGGAAACACCATATATTTT
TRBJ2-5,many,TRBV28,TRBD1,CASSPGGAQETQYF,TGTGCCAGCAGTCCAGGGGGCGCCCAGGAGACCCAGTACTTC
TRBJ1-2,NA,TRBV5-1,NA,CASSLDRMYGYTF,TGCGCCAGCAGCCTGGACAGAATGTATGGCTACACCTTC
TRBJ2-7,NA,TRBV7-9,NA,CASSSPRGREYEQYF,TGTGCCAGCAGCTCACCCCGAGGGCGTGAGTACGAGCAGTACTTC
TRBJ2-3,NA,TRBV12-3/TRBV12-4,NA,CASSSHTGDTQYF,TGTGCCAGCAGCTCCCACACCGGAGATACGCAGTATTTT
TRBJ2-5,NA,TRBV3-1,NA,CASSPFVGSKTQYF,TGTGCCAGCAGCCCTTTTGTCGGGAGTAAGACCCAGTACTTC
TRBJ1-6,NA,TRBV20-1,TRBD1,CSASDPRQGAYNSPFHF,TGCAGTGCTAGCGATCCCCGGCAGGGGGCGTATAATTCACCCTTCCACTTT
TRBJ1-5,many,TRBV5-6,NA,CASSLGPQPQHF,TGTGCCAGCAGCTTGGGGCCTCAGCCCCAGCATTTT
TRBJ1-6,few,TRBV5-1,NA,CASSLGVGTNSPLHF,TGCGCCAGCAGCTTGGGGGTGGGCACTAATTCACCCCTCCACTTT
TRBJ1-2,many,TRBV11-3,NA,CASSPTGYYGYTF,TGTGCCAGCAGCCCCACAGGGTACTATGGCTACACCTTC
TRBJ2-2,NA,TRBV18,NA,CASSPGLQNTGELFF,TGTGCCAGCTCACCAGGGTTGCAGAACACCGGGGAGCTGTTTTTT
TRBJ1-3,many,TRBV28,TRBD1,CASGTGNGNTIYF,TGTGCCAGTGGGACAGGGAACGGAAACACCATATATTTT
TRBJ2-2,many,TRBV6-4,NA,CASSDTGRSGELFF,TGTGCCAGCAGTGATACCGGGCGGTCCGGGGAGCTGTTTTTT
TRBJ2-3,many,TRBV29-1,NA,CSVEMEGGVGGDTQYF,TGCAGCGTCGAAATGGAGGGCGGTGTAGGGGGGGATACGCAGTATTTT
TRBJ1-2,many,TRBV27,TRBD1,CASTPGQGSYGYTF,TGTGCCAGCACGCCGGGACAGGGGAGCTATGGCTACACCTTC
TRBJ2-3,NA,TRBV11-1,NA,CASSLEGLGGDTQYF,TGTGCCAGCAGCTTAGAGGGTCTGGGTGGGGATACGCAGTATTTT
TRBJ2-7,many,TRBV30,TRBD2,CAWSDGLAGGHGFRYEQYF,TGTGCCTGGAGTGACGGACTAGCGGGAGGACACGGATTTCGCTACGAGCAGTACTTC
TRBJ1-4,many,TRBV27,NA,CASTSRLIGSEKLFF,TGTGCCAGCACCTCGAGGCTGATCGGGAGTGAAAAACTGTTTTTT
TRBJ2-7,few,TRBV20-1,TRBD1,CSARWLETGKAEQYF,TGCAGTGCTAGGTGGTTGGAGACAGGGAAGGCCGAGCAGTACTTC
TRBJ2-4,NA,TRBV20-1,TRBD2,CSADGTSGSGYIQYF,TGCAGTGCTGACGGGACTAGCGGGAGTGGGTACATTCAGTACTTC
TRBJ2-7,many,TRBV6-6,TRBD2,CASRPRGGGRLAGDHEQYF,TGTGCCAGCAGACCAAGGGGGGGGGGTCGGCTAGCGGGAGACCACGAGCAGTACTTC
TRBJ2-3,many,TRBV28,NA,CASSLLGPTYTQYF,TGTGCCAGCAGTTTACTTGGACCGACGTATACGCAGTATTTT
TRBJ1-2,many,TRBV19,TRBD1,CASSRQGNGYTF,TGTGCCAGTAGTCGACAGGGGAATGGCTACACCTTC
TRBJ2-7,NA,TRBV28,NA,CASSFRTYEQYF,TGTGCCAGCAGTTTTAGGACCTACGAGCAGTACTTC
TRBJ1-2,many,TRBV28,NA,CASSVNEIYGYTF,TGTGCCAGCAGTGTAAACGAAATCTATGGCTACACCTTC
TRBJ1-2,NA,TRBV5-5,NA,CASSLWGGGYTF,TGTGCCAGCAGCTTATGGGGCGGGGGCTACACCTTC
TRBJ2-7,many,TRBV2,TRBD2,CASIQAGGIVEQYF,TGTGCCAGCATCCAGGCGGGGGGTATCGTCGAGCAGTACTTC
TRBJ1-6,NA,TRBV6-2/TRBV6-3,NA,CASSMGGFSPLHF,TGTGCCAGCAGTATGGGGGGCTTCTCACCCCTCCACTTT
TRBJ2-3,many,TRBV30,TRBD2,CAWRPGLAVIDTQYF,TGTGCCTGGAGACCGGGACTAGCGGTTATAGATACGCAGTATTTT
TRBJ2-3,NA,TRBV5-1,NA,CASSLEDRDTDTQYF,TGCGCCAGCAGCTTAGAGGACAGAGACACAGATACGCAGTATTTT
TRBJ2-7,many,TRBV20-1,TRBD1,CSVLSPGQGDEQYF,TGCAGTGTCCTCAGTCCGGGACAGGGCGACGAGCAGTACTTC
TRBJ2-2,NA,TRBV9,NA,CASRAPGDGFF,TGTGCCAGCAGGGCCCCCGGGGACGGTTTTTTT
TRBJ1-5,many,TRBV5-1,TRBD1,CASSLTGQDVGQPQHF,TGCGCCAGCAGCTTGACCGGACAGGATGTCGGTCAGCCCCAGCATTTT